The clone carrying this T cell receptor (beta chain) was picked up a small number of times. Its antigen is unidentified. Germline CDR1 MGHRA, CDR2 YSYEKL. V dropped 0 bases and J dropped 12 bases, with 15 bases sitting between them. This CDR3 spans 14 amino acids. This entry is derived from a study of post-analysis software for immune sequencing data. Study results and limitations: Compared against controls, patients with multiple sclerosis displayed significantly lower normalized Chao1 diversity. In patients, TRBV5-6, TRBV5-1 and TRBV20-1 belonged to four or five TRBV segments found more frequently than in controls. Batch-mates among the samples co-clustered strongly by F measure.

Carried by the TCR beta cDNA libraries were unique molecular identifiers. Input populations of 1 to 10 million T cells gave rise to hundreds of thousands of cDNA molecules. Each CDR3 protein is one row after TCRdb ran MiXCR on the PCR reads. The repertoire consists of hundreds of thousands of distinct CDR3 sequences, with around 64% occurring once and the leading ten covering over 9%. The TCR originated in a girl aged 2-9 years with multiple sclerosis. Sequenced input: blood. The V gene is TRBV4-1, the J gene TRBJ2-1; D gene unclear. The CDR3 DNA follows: TGCGCCAGCAGCCAAGATATTTCGGTTCTTAGGCAGTTCTTC. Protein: CASSQDISVLRQFF.